This paragraph reports one T cell receptor beta chain. Its specificity is unknown. The germline CDR1 and CDR2 sequences are SGDLS and YYNGEE. With 4 bases clipped from V and 7 bases from J, the junction kept 8 bases outside the gene matches. This CDR3 region has 16 residues. The source of the sample is a study of cytomegalovirus exposure and HLA in healthy donors. Study results and limitations: Sequences of the TCR beta chain were said to predict the HLA-A and HLA-B alleles of most subjects accurately.

PCR employed 60 Vbeta and 13 Jbeta primers. Libraries were prepared by immunoSEQ multiplex PCR; TCRdb keeps only in-frame clonotypes and omits some of them. The table lists fewer than 350,000 clones, 85% to 90% of them singletons. This clonotype was sampled from a woman in her late teens or twenties in good health and CMV-seronegative. The specimen was PBMCs. V usage is TRBV9 and J usage is TRBJ2-1, with TRBD2 matching 13 bases. In nucleotides, the CDR3 is TGTGCCAGCAGCTCAATCAGGACTAGCGGGGGAAATGAGCAGTTCTTC. It translates to CASSSIRTSGGNEQFF.